The 5 T cell receptor beta chains below come from one sample, sequenced in a study of T cells in Graves' hyperthyroidism and ophthalmopathy. The investigators amplified TCR beta CDR3 regions from RNA transcripts. Primed by the HTBI set, a first-round RT-PCR was run on the TCR CDR3. TCRdb processed the multiplex PCR reads anew with MiXCR; each CDR3 protein has one entry. The sample holds under 800,000 distinct CDR3 sequences, roughly 15% seen once. The material sequenced was blood. The receptor set was obtained from a woman between 18 and 29 years old with Graves' hyperthyroidism.

The rearrangement links TRBV7-9 to TRBJ2-2, with 8 bases aligning to TRBD1. CDR3 length equals 15 residues. Trimming at V came to 6 bases and at J to 0 bases, leaving 3 bases not matched to a gene. CDR1 and CDR2 from the germline V gene are SEHNR and FQNEAQ (reference sequence). The CDR3 loop reads CASSTGGTNTGELFF. CDR3 in DNA: TGTGCCAGCAGTACAGGGGGGACGAACACCGGGGAGCTGTTTTTT.

In its sample, this clonotype was seen many times. This chain joins TRBV7-3 and TRBJ2-1, with a possible D match to TRBD1 (5 bases). Trimming pared 0 bases from V and 4 bases from J, leaving 13 bases between. Germline V gives CDR1 SGHTA, CDR2 FQGTGA. The CDR3 sequence is 16 residues long. The CDR3 bases are TGTGCCAGCAGCTTAACGCCGGACACTCGGTACAATGAGCAGTTCTTC. It encodes CASSLTPDTRYNEQFF.

This clonotype was detected a few times. A much larger clone differs by one base, so this may be a read error. The J gene is TRBJ1-1, the V gene TRBV20-1; no clear D. Germline V CDR1 and CDR2: DFQATT, SNEGSKA (reference sequence). The CDR3 has 14 residues. V was pared by 0 bases and J by 6 bases, with 14 bases between. The CDR3 here is CSARDAVGASEAFF. As DNA, the CDR3 is TGCAGTGCTAGAGACGCAGTGGGCGCTTCTGAAGCTTTCTTT.

This clonotype was picked up many times. The gene calls are TRBV7-6 and TRBJ2-1; maybe TRBD1 (6 bases). Trimming took off 0 bases at V and 6 bases at J, with 12 bases between the two ends. This CDR3 has 15 amino acids. The V gene's germline CDR1 is SGHVS and CDR2 FNYEAQ. CDR3 sequence reads: CASSLAGQNLNEQFF. Written as DNA, the CDR3 is TGTGCCAGCAGCTTAGCAGGACAGAACCTCAATGAGCAGTTCTTC.

This clonotype was seen more than once but under ten times. The genes are TRBV19 and TRBJ1-5; no firm D call. This CDR3 spans 14 amino acids. V shed 1 base and J shed 8 bases, with 12 bases lying between them. Looked up from germline, CDR1 is LNHDA and CDR2 is SQIVND (reference sequence). CDR3 sequence (DNA): TGTGCCAGTAGTATAGGAGGAGGAGCAAAGCCCCAGCATTTT. This gives the protein CASSIGGGAKPQHF. Complete variable domain (other parts from reference TRBV19 and TRBJ1-5): DGGITQSPKYLFRKEGQNVTLSCEQNLNHDAMYWYRQDPGQGLRLIYYSQIVNDFQKGDIAEGYSVSREKKESFPLTVTSAQKNPTAFYLCASSIGGGAKPQHFGDGTRLSIL.